This T cell receptor (beta chain) appears in the sequencing data of a study of CXCR3-negative and CXCR3-positive naive CD8 T cells. General study findings and limits: Similar TRBV-TRBJ usage characterized naive CXCR3-negative and CXCR3-positive cells; memory cells differed. The study found more hydrophobic TRB CDR3s in CXCR3-positive naive cells than in CXCR3-negative naive cells.

Identification of naive CD8+ T cells rested on CD45RO-CCR7+CD27+CD95- status. The authors prepared UMI-labeled TRB cDNA libraries by 5' RACE. TCRdb reworked the 5' RACE reads into one entry per CDR3 protein, no DNA. The sample has 65,000 to 90,000 distinct CDR3 sequences. This CDR3 is built from 13 residues. Germline values: CDR1 SQVTM, CDR2 ANQGSEA. Worth noting for this clonotype: Its specificity is unknown.

The material sequenced was naive CXCR3+ CD8+ T cells from blood. Sample subset: CD45RO-CCR7+CD27+CD95- naive CD8+ T cells expressing CXCR3 (TNR3+). The sequence derives from a human donor in good health. Some clones in this sample may be carry-over from other donors' samples. The chain carries TRBV29-1 and TRBJ2-1; no DNA is available, so the TRBD2 call from TCRdb remains unchecked. CDR3 amino acids: CSTYGLADNEQFF.